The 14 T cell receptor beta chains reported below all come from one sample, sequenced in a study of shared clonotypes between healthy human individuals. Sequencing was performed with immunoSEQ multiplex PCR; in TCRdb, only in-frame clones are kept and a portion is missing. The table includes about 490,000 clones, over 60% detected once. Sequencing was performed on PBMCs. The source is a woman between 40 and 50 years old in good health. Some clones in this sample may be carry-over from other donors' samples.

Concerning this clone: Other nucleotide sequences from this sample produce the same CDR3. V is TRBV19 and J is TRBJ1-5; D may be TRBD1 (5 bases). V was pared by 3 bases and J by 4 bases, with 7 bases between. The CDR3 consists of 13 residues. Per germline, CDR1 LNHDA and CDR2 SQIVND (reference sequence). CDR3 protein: CASSMGVNQPQHF. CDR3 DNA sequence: TGTGCCAGTAGTATGGGGGTTAATCAGCCCCAGCATTTT. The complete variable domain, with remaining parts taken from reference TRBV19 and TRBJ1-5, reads DGGITQSPKYLFRKEGQNVTLSCEQNLNHDAMYWYRQDPGQGLRLIYYSQIVNDFQKGDIAEGYSVSREKKESFPLTVTSAQKNPTAFYLCASSMGVNQPQHFGDGTRLSIL.

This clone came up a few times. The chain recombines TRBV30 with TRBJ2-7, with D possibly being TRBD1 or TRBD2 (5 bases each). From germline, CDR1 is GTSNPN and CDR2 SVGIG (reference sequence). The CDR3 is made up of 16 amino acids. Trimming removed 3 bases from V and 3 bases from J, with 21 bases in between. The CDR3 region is CAWRGWGKGPGYEQYF. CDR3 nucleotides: TGTGCCTGGAGGGGCTGGGGGAAGGGCCCAGGCTACGAGCAGTACTTC.

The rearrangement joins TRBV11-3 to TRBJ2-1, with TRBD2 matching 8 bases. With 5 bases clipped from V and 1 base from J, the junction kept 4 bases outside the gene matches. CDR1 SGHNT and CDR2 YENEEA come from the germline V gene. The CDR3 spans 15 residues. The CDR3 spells CASSILAGSYNEQFF. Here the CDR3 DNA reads TGTGCCAGCAGCATTTTAGCGGGATCCTACAATGAGCAGTTCTTC.

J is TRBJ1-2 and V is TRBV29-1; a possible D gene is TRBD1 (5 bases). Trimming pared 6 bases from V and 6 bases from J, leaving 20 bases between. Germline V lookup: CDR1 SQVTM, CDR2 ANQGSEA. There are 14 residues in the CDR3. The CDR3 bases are TGCAGCGTGGGGGAGCAAGCCGGGTCTAATGGCTACACCTTC. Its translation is CSVGEQAGSNGYTF.

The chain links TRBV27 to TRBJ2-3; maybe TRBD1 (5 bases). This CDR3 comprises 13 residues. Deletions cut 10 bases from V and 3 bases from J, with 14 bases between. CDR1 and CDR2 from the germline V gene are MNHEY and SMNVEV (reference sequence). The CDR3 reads CATRALQTDTQYF. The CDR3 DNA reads TGTGCCACCAGGGCCCTGCAAACAGATACGCAGTATTTT.

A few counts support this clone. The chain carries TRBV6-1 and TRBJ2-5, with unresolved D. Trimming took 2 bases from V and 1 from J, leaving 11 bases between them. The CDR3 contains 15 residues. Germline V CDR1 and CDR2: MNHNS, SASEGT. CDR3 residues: CASSEWTVAQETQYF. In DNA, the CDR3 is TGTGCCAGCAGTGAATGGACGGTCGCCCAAGAGACCCAGTACTTC.

The CDR3 DNA reads TGTGCCAGCAGACCGGGACAGGGGTCTTCCTCCTCATCCTACGAGCAGTACTTC. It codes for CASRPGQGSSSSSYEQYF. V is TRBV28 and J is TRBJ2-7; TRBD1 aligns across 10 bases. CDR1 and CDR2 from the germline V gene are MDHEN and SYDVKM. The V and J ends lost 6 bases and 1 base, in that order; junction bases with no gene match: 15. The CDR3 runs 18 residues.

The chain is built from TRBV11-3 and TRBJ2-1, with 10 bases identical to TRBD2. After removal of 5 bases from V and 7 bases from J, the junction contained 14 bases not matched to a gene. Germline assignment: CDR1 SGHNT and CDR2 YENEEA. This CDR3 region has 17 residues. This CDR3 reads CASSDPHQREGRNEQFF. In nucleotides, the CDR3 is TGTGCCAGCAGCGACCCTCACCAGCGGGAGGGCCGTAATGAGCAGTTCTTC.

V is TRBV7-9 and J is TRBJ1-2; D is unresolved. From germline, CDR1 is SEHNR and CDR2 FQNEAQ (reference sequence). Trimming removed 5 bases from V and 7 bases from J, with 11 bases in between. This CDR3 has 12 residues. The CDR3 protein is CASSPGVSGYTF. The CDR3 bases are TGTGCCAGCAGCCCCGGAGTAAGTGGCTACACCTTC.

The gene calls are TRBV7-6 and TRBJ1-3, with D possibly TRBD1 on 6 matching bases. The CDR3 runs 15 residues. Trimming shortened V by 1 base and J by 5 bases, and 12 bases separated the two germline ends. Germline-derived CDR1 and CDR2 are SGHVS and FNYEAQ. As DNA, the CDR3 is TGTGCCAGCAGCTTAGTTCAGGGGCCTAGAAACACCATATATTTT. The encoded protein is CASSLVQGPRNTIYF.

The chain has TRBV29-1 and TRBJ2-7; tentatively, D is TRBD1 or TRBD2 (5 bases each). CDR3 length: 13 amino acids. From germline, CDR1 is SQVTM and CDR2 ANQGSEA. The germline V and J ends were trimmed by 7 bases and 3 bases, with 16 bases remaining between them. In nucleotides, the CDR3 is TGCAGCGCAGGGCCGGGACGAGGCTACGAGCAGTACTTC. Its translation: CSAGPGRGYEQYF.

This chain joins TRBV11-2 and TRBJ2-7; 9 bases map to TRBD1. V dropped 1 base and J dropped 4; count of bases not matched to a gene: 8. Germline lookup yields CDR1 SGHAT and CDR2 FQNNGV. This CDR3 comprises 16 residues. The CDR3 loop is CASSLVSGTGRYEQYF. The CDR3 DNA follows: TGTGCCAGCAGCTTAGTCTCTGGGACAGGGCGGTACGAGCAGTACTTC. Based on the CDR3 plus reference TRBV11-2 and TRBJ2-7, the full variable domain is EAGVAQSPRYKIIEKRQSVAFWCNPISGHATLYWYQQILGQGPKLLIQFQNNGVVDDSQLPKDRFSAERLKGVDSTLKIQPAKLEDSAVYLCASSLVSGTGRYEQYFGPGTRLTVT.

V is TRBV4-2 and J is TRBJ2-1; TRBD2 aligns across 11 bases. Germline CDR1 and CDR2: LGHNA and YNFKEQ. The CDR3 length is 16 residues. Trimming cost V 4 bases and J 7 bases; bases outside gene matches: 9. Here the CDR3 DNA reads TGTGCCAGCAGCCGAGTCACTAGCGGGAGAGGAAATGAGCAGTTCTTC. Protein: CASSRVTSGRGNEQFF.

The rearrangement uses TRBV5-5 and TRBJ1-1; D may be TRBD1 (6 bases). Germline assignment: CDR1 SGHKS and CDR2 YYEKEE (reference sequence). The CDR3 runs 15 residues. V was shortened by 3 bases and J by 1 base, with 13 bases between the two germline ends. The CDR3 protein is CASSSGQRRNTEAFF. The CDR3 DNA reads TGTGCCAGCAGCTCAGGACAGAGGAGGAACACTGAAGCTTTCTTT.